These T cell receptor beta chains were read from a single sample in a study of T cell responses to AZD1222 COVID-19 vaccine. Clones were read by immunoSEQ multiplex PCR, and TCRdb kept only the in-frame ones, dropping some. The sample includes 160,000 or so clones, roughly 88% of them seen just once. Here the sequenced sample was peripheral blood, taken 28 days after the second AZD1222 dose. Receptors originate from an adult who received the AZD1222 COVID-19 vaccine. Each CDR3 is given with its conserved first and last residue. D genes are given only for firm matches. Some rows have no size entry. The others give once, few or many, or a class for an expanded clone.

j_call,cdr3_length,clone_size,v_call,d_call,cdr3_nt,cdr3_aa
TRBJ2-7,13,-,TRBV4-1,-,TGCGCCAGCAGCCAAGCGGGGGCCTACGAGCAGTACTTC,CASSQAGAYEQYF
TRBJ2-2,12,-,TRBV9,-,TGTGCCAGCAGGAAGAACACCGGGGAGCTGTTTTTT,CASRKNTGELFF
TRBJ2-7,13,-,TRBV12-3/TRBV12-4,TRBD1,TGTGCCAGCAGTCCAGGACAGGTCTACGAGCAGTACTTC,CASSPGQVYEQYF
TRBJ1-4,16,-,TRBV3-1/TRBV3-2,TRBD1,TGTGCCAGCAGCCTAAAACCGACAGGGCTTAATGAAAAACTGTTTTTT,CASSLKPTGLNEKLFF
TRBJ2-3,13,-,TRBV11-3,-,TGTGCCAGCAGCCCAAGGGGGGCAGATACGCAGTATTTT,CASSPRGADTQYF
TRBJ1-2,14,-,TRBV5-1,-,TGCGCCAGCAGCGCTTCCGGGGGAGTTGGGGGCTACACCTTC,CASSASGGVGGYTF
TRBJ1-5,13,-,TRBV12-3/TRBV12-4,-,TGTGCCAGCAGTCCAAGGGAAGTATCGGACCAGCATTTT,CASSPREVSDQHF
TRBJ1-5,14,-,TRBV2,-,TGTGCCAGCAGTGACAGGGTTCAGGGGCAGCCCCAGCATTTT,CASSDRVQGQPQHF
TRBJ1-1,13,-,TRBV30,-,TGTGCCTGTCAGCTGGGAGGGGATACTGAAGCTTTCTTT,CACQLGGDTEAFF
TRBJ1-5,17,-,TRBV5-8,TRBD1,TGTGCCAGCAGCGCGGACAGGGGAATCCTTAGCAATCAGCCCCAGCATTTT,CASSADRGILSNQPQHF
TRBJ1-2,11,-,TRBV15,-,TGTGCCACCAGCAGAGGGTATGGCTACACCTTC,CATSRGYGYTF
TRBJ2-7,18,-,TRBV14,-,TGTGCCAGCAGCCAAAGAAGGGGAGGCATGGACCACTCCTACGAGCAGTACTTC,CASSQRRGGMDHSYEQYF
TRBJ2-7,13,once,TRBV6-5,-,TGTGCCAGCAGCCTCCGACACCTCTACGAGCAGTACTTC,CASSLRHLYEQYF
TRBJ2-7,15,-,TRBV29-1,TRBD2,TGCAGCGTTGAAGATGGAGCGGGGGGGCGGAACGAGCAGTACTTC,CSVEDGAGGRNEQYF
TRBJ2-7,13,-,TRBV5-4,-,TGTGCCAGCAGCTTGGGGACAGATTACGAGCAGTACTTC,CASSLGTDYEQYF